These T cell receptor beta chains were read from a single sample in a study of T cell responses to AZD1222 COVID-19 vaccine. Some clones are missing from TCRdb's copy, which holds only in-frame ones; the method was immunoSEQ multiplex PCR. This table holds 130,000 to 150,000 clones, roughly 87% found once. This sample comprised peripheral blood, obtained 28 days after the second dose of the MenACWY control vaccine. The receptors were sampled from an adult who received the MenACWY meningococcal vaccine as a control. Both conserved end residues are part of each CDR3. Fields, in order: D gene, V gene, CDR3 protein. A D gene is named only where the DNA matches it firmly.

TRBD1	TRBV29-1	CSVEADRGWEQYF
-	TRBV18	CASSSRDANSPLHF
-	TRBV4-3	CASSQDVSRQRTSTDTQYF
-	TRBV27	CASRRRLSGTEAFF
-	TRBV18	CASSPNRDDNEQFF
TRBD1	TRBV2	CASSEGSARGVEGYTF
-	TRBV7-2	CASTPLGGLETQYF
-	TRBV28	CASRSSDTGELFF
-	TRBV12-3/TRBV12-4	CASSPSSGNTIYF
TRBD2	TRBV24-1	CATSLGGAGTDTQYF
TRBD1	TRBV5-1	CASSFEGQVVRAFF
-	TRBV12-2	CASRYIEQRGSGRANTGELFF
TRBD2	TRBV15	CATSRTGLAYEQYF
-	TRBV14	CASSLGHNSYEQYF
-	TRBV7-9	CASSLDGWAGANVLTF
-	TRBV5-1	CASSLGGALGTEAFF
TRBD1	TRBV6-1	CASSAQGGQTGNEKLFF
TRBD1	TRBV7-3	CASTRGRGTEAFF
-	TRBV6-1	CASSSHQGPDTQYF
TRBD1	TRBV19	CASSIGMHRGAYSNQPQHF
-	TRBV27	CASSLWPRDRHEQYF
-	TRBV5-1	CASRDSPRGDTQYF
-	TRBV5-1	CASSLSRGLGTDTQYF
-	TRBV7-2	CASSFKSPDTQYF
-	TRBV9	CASSVGNGWNTEAFF